This T cell receptor (beta chain) was found in a study of blood T cell repertoires in COVID-19. Symptom resolution, clearance, or two negative PCRs marked the recovered donors of Cohort 3. Trimming took 0 bases from V and 0 from J; bases not matched to a gene: 6. The CDR3 has 17 amino acids. Per germline, CDR1 LNHDA and CDR2 SQIVND (reference sequence). The data were produced by immunoSEQ multiplex PCR, yet TCRdb's version contains in-frame clones alone and is incomplete. The table has fewer than 250,000 clones, roughly 84% seen once. The receptor was derived from a woman in her 40s who had recovered from COVID-19. The chain uses TRBV19 and TRBJ2-7, with 9 nucleotides matching TRBD2. The sequenced material came from PBMCs or T cells enriched from blood (not recorded which). CDR3 protein: CASSIDPTSGSSYEQYF. The DNA of the CDR3 is TGTGCCAGTAGTATAGATCCCACTAGCGGGTCCTCCTACGAGCAGTACTTC.